A selection of T cell receptor beta chains follows, all from one sample in a study of Ad26.COV2.S vaccination and SARS-CoV-2 variants. Only in-frame clones appear in the TCRdb table, and some are missing; sequencing was by immunoSEQ multiplex PCR. The sample lists 350,000 to 450,000 clones, around 91% seen once, with over 1.5% in the top ten. Specimen: peripheral blood, collected in a trial of Ad26.COV2.S vaccine versus placebo. These receptors were collected from a person between 18 and 65 years old who received the Ad26.COV2.S COVID-19 vaccine or a placebo. The CDR3 runs from the conserved cysteine through the conserved F or W.

j_gene	v_gene	CDR3aa
TRBJ2-1	TRBV6-4	CASSDSSVNEQFF
TRBJ2-7	TRBV28	CASSIQGAYEQYF
TRBJ2-1	TRBV5-6	CASSSAGVGTNEQFF
TRBJ2-7	TRBV6-5	CASSYPDRPYEQYF
TRBJ2-1	TRBV18	CASSPQGNEQFF
TRBJ1-2	TRBV27	CASSLSATVTNYGYTF
TRBJ1-5	TRBV4-1	CASSQDLVGINQPQHF
TRBJ2-7	TRBV28	CASSSGLAGVVSYEQYF
TRBJ2-1	TRBV9	CASSAGGMRESSYNEQFF
TRBJ2-1	TRBV24-1	CATSDPGTSGFFYNEQFF